These 17 T cell receptor beta chains were all obtained from the same sample, sequenced in a study of vaccination and CD4 T cells after COVID-19. Sequencing of DNA taken from cultured CD4+ T cells relied on the Oncomine TCR Beta short-read assay. Genomic DNA was isolated from cultured CD4+ T cells. TCRdb redid the calling of the PCR reads with MiXCR, one entry per CDR3 protein. Counted here are approximately 9,000 distinct CDR3 sequences, 35% to 45% occurring once; the ten biggest clones make up about 15%. The antigens these receptors bind are not known. Treatment: approximately 9-day PBMC culture with coronavirus spike peptide pools or control peptides (ViraFEST assay). Researchers collected the unexposed donor's CD4+ T cells before the COVID-19 pandemic (2011-2018). Source material: CD4+ T cells from blood, cultured in vitro. The receptors here all came from a human donor in good health.

This clonotype appeared a few times. CDR3: CASSLGLAGGNGELFF. DNA of the CDR3: TGTGCCAGCAGCTTAGGACTAGCGGGAGGTAACGGGGAGCTGTTTTTT. The chain links TRBV7-9 to TRBJ2-2, with 13 positions matching TRBD2. The junction had 3 bases not matched to a gene; V was cut back by 1 base and J by 7 bases. Germline CDR1 and CDR2: SEHNR and FQNEAQ (reference sequence). The CDR3 has 16 residues.

The chain uses TRBV7-8 and TRBJ1-1; TRBD1 might be the D (5 bases). Trimming left V 2 bases short and J 3 bases short, with 7 bases between. This CDR3 comprises 13 residues. From germline, CDR1 is SGHVS and CDR2 FQNEAQ. The DNA for the CDR3 is TGTGCCAGCAGCTTAAAGGGGTACACTGAAGCTTTCTTT. Residues: CASSLKGYTEAFF.

J is TRBJ2-2 and V is TRBV7-2; 7 bases fit TRBD1. This CDR3 comprises 15 residues. The V gene end was trimmed by 5 bases and the J gene end by 4 bases; junction bases not matched to a gene: 7. Germline loops: CDR1 SGHTA, CDR2 FQGNSA. The CDR3 is CASSLTGSATGELFF. In DNA, the CDR3 is TGTGCCAGCAGCCTGACAGGGTCGGCCACCGGGGAGCTGTTTTTT. Full variable domain (outside the CDR3, taken from reference TRBV7-2 and TRBJ2-2): GAGVSQSPSNKVTEKGKDVELRCDPISGHTALYWYRQSLGQGLEFLIYFQGNSAPDKSGLPSDRFSAERTGGSVSTLTIQRTQQEDSAVYLCASSLTGSATGELFFGEGSRLTVL.

The V and J genes are TRBV21-1 and TRBJ2-3; the table assigns TRBD1, which was not confirmed against the DNA. TRBV21-1 is noted as a pseudogene. The CDR3 is 18 amino acids. CDR3 coding DNA: TGTGCCAGCAGCAAAGCGGAGCCGAGGACAGGGAAAGCAGATACGCAGTATTTT. This gives the protein CASSKAEPRTGKADTQYF.

This chain uses TRBV7-2 with TRBJ2-2; possible D gene TRBD2, 6 bases. Germline V CDR1 and CDR2: SGHTA, FQGNSA. The CDR3 length is 17 residues. V was trimmed by 2 bases and J by 6 bases, leaving 19 bases between them. CDR3 nucleotides: TGTGCCAGCAGCTTAAGTGCCGCGGGGAGGAGGGCCGGGGAGCTGTTTTTT. Translation: CASSLSAAGRRAGELFF.

This clonotype turned up a few times. The chain is built from TRBV28 and TRBJ2-5; 12 bases are a match to TRBD2. Germline CDR1 reads MDHEN; CDR2 reads SYDVKM. CDR3 length: 17 residues. V gave up 4 bases and J gave up 5 bases; unmatched junction bases: 11. CDR3 coding DNA: TGTGCCAGCAGTTCCGCGTCTAGCGGGAGGGCCCTGGAGACCCAGTACTTC. Translated: CASSSASSGRALETQYF.

By sample fraction, this clonotype is medium-sized. The chain carries TRBV20-1 and TRBJ1-2; TRBD1 matches 7 bases. This CDR3 contains 14 residues. V was clipped by 4 bases and J by 8 bases; unmatched bases: 13. Germline V gene lookup returns CDR1 DFQATT and CDR2 SNEGSKA (reference sequence). DNA of the CDR3: TGCAGTGCTATAAGACAGGGAGGCATGGAAGGCTACACCTTC. It specifies CSAIRQGGMEGYTF.

The gene calls are TRBV6-5 and TRBJ1-3; 12 bases are a match to TRBD1. The ends lost 2 bases at V and 3 bases at J; junction bases unmatched: 8. The CDR3 is 18 residues long. In germline, CDR1 is MNHEY, CDR2 SVGAGI. The CDR3 DNA follows: TGTGCCAGCAGTTACCGCGGGACAGGGGGCAGGAGTGGAAACACCATATATTTT. This codes for CASSYRGTGGRSGNTIYF.

V and J are TRBV19 and TRBJ2-7, with D perhaps matching TRBD1 (6 bases). Trimming stripped 5 bases from V and 5 bases from J, with 13 bases between. The CDR3 spans 13 residues. From germline, CDR1 is LNHDA and CDR2 SQIVND (reference sequence). The CDR3 is CASSRTVADEQYF. The CDR3 DNA follows: TGTGCCAGTAGTCGGACAGTTGCTGACGAGCAGTACTTC.

This clonotype has just a few counts. Here the CDR3 reads CASSGQLYQPQHF. The CDR3 region has the DNA TGTGCCAGTAGCGGCCAGCTATATCAGCCCCAGCATTTT. The rearrangement joins TRBV19 to TRBJ1-5; D uncertain. With 6 bases removed from V and 5 bases from J, the gap between germline ends came to 11 bases. The CDR3 contains 13 residues. Germline values: CDR1 LNHDA, CDR2 SQIVND (reference sequence).

V gene TRBV6-1 combines with J gene TRBJ2-7, with D perhaps matching TRBD2 (5 bases). This CDR3 is built from 12 residues. V gave up 6 bases and J gave up 3 bases, with 9 bases separating them. Germline V CDR1 and CDR2: MNHNS, SASEGT. Here the CDR3 reads CASRALDYEQYF. The DNA of the CDR3 is TGTGCCAGCAGGGCACTAGACTACGAGCAGTACTTC.

The CDR3 sequence: CSAGRGLAGGPGTDTQYF. The DNA of the CDR3 is TGCAGTGCCGGTAGGGGGCTAGCGGGAGGACCCGGCACAGATACGCAGTATTTT. The chain combines TRBV20-1 with TRBJ2-3; 11 bases map to TRBD2. Germline V gene lookup returns CDR1 DFQATT and CDR2 SNEGSKA (reference sequence). This CDR3 is 18 amino acids long. V was clipped by 6 bases and J by 1 base; unmatched bases: 15.

The chain combines TRBV29-1 with TRBJ1-1; 8 bases map to TRBD1. This CDR3 has 13 residues. Trimming took 6 bases from V and 4 from J; bases not matched to a gene: 7. Looked up from germline, CDR1 is SQVTM and CDR2 is ANQGSEA. This CDR3 is CSVERDRGTEAFF. The CDR3, as DNA: TGCAGCGTCGAAAGAGACAGGGGCACTGAAGCTTTCTTT.

The V gene is TRBV6-5, the J gene TRBJ2-7, with D tentatively TRBD1 (5 bases). From germline, CDR1 is MNHEY and CDR2 SVGAGI. Trimming pared 0 bases from V and 6 bases from J, leaving 15 bases between. The CDR3 length is 15 residues. The CDR3 DNA is TGTGCCAGCAGTTACTCCGGCGTCCTGCAGGGCGAGCAGTACTTC. It translates to CASSYSGVLQGEQYF.

This chain links TRBV6-2 or TRBV6-3 with TRBJ2-5, with D perhaps being TRBD1 or TRBD2 (5 bases each). There are 16 residues in the CDR3. The V and J ends lost 2 bases and 1 base respectively, with 14 bases between them. Per the germline V gene, CDR1 is MNHEY and CDR2 is SVGEGT. The CDR3 bases are TGTGCCAGCAGTTACCGAGGGGCCGCAACCCAAGAGACCCAGTACTTC. It is translated as CASSYRGAATQETQYF.

This clonotype was detected only a few times. The chain couples TRBV6-2 or TRBV6-3 to TRBJ2-1, with 8 bases aligning to TRBD2. This CDR3 is built from 20 residues. V shed 0 bases and J 7 bases; nucleotides not matched to a gene: 20. Germline CDR1 is MNHEY and CDR2 is SVGEGT. CDR3: CASSYSSREAGLYGSNEQFF. CDR3 coding DNA: TGTGCCAGCAGTTACTCTTCGCGGGAGGCGGGATTATATGGTTCGAATGAGCAGTTCTTC.

This clonotype appeared once. This sequence joins TRBV4-1 and TRBJ2-5; 14 nucleotides line up with TRBD2. Trimming cost V 1 base and J 5 bases; bases outside gene matches: 21. CDR3 size: 22 residues. Germline V gene sequence: CDR1 MGHRA, CDR2 YSYEKL. The CDR3 DNA is TGCGCCAGCAGCCAAGCGGGGGCGGGACTAGCGGGAGTTATTGTGGGTATGGAGACCCAGTACTTC. This codes for CASSQAGAGLAGVIVGMETQYF.